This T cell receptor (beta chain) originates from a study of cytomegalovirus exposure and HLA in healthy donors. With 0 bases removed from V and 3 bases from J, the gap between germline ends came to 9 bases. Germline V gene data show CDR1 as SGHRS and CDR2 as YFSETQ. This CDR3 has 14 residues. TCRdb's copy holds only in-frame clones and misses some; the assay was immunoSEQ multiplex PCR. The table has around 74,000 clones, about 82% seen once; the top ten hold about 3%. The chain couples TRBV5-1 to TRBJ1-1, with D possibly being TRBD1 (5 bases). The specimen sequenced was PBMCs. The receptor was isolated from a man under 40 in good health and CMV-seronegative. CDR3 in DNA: TGCGCCAGCAGCTTGGGACAGACCTACACTGAAGCTTTCTTT. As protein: CASSLGQTYTEAFF.